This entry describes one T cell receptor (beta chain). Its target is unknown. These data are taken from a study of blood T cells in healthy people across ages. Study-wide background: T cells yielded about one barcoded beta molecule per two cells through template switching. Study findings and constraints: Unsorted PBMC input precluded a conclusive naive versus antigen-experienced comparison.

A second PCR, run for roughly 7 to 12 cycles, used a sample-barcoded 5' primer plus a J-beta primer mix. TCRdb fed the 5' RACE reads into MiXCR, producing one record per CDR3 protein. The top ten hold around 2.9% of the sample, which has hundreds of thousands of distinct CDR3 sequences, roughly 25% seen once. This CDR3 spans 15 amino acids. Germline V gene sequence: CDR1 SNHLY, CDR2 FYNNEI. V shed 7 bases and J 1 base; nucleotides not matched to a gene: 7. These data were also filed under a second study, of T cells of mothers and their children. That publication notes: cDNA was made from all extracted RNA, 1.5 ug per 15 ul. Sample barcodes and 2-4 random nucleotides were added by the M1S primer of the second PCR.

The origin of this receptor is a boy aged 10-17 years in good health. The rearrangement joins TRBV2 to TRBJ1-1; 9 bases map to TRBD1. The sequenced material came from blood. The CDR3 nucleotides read TGTGCCAGCAACGATCCGGGACAGGGGAACACTGAAGCTTTCTTT. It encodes CASNDPGQGNTEAFF.